This T cell receptor beta chain was sequenced in a study of blood T cell repertoires in COVID-19. The overall study: The origin of the acute and convalescent COVID-19 samples was the United States, Italy and Spain. T cells, B-cell-depleted T cells, or PBMCs supplied cDNA or gDNA.

Followed over time, Seattle patients had been enrolled while infection was active. In this sample, this clone turned up once. As handled by the study authors: Reference gene primer amplification in the assay estimated nucleated cell counts. Produced via immunoSEQ multiplex PCR; TCRdb's table is partial and in-frame only. The V and J calls and clone size were taken over from that table, and D and trimming were inferred from the DNA. This table has approximately 70,000 clones, approximately 91% appearing once. There are 15 residues in the CDR3. Germline loops: CDR1 KGHDR, CDR2 SFDVKD. V lost 3 bases to trimming and J lost 6 bases; unmatched junction nucleotides: 7.

This TCR came from a man between 50 and 59 years old with COVID-19, enrolled during active disease. What was sequenced was peripheral blood. The chain combines TRBV24-1 with TRBJ2-3; 8 nucleotides agree with TRBD1. In DNA, the CDR3 is TGTGCCACCAGTGATCCCGGACAGGGTTGGGATACGCAGTATTTT. Protein sequence: CATSDPGQGWDTQYF.